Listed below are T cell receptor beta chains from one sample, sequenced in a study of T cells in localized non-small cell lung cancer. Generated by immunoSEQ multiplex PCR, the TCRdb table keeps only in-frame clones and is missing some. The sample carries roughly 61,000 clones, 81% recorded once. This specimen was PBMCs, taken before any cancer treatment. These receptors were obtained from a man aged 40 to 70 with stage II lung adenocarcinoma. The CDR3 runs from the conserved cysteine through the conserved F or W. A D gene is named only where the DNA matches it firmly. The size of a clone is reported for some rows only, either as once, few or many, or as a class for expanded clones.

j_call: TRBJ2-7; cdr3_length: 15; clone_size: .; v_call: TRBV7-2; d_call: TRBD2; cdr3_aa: CASATGGLGTTKQYF
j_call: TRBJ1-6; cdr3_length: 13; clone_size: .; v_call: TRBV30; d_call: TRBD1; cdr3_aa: CAWRGQGKSPLHF
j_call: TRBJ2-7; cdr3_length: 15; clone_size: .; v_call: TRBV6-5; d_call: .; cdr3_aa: CASSYSKARPYEQYF
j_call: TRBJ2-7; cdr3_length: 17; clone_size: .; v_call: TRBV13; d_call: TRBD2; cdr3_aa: CASSLGTSGSKLGEQYF
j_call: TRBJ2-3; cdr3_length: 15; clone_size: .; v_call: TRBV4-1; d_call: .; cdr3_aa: CASSQDRQPSDTQYF
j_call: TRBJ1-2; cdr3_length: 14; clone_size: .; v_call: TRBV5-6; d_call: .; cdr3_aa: CASSHWGPNYGYTF
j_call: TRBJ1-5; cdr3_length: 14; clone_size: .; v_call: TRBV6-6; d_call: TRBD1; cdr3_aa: CASKGQGAGQPQHF
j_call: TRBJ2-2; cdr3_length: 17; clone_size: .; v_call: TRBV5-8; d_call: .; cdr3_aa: CASSLGLGPYNTGELFF
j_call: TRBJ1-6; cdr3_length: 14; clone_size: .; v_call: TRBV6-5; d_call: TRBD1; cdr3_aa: CASRVGTDNSPLHF
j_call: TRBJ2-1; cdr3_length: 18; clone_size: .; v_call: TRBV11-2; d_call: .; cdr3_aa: CASSLLEATGILYNEQFF
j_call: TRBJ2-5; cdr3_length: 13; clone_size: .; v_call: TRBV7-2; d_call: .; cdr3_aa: CASSLGSRETQYF
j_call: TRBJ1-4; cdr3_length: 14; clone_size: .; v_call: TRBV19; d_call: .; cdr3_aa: CASKSAGQNEKLFF
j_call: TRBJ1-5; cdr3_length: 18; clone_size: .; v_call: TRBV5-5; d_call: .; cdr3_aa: CASSLIPMRGDGNQPQHF
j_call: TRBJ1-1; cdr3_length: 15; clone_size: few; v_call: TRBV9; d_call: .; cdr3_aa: CASSVDAVMNTEAFF
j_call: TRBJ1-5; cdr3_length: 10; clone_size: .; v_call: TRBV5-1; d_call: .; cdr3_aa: CASGDQPQHF
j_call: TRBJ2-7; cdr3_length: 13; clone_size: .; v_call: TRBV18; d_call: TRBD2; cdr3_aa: CASSPGTRYEQYF
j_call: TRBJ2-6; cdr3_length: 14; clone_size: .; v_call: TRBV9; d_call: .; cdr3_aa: CASSVGYGANVLTF
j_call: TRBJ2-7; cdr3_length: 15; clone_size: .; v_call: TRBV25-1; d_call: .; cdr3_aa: CASSESTLSSYEQYF
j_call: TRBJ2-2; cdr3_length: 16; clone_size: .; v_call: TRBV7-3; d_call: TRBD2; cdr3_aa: CASSTSGLDQTGELFF
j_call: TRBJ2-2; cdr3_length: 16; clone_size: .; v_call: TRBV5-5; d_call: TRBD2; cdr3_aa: CASTRLAGSSFGELFF
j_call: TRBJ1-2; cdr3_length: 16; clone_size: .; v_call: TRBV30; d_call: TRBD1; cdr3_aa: CAWSVGGTDLRNGYTF
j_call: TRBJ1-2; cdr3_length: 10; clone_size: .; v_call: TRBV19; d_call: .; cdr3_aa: CASRPYGYTF
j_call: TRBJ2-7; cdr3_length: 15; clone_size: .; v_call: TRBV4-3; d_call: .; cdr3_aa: CASSQGGGDPYEQYF
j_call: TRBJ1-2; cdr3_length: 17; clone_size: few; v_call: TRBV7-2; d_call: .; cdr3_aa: CASSLVLWGRNNYGYTF
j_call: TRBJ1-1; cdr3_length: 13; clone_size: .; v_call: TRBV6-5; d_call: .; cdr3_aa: CASRPGLDTEAFF
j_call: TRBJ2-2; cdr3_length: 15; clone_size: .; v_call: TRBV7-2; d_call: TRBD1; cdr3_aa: CASSFTGGQAGELFF
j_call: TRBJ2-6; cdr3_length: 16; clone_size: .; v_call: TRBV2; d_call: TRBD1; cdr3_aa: CASSGGTGLGANVLTF
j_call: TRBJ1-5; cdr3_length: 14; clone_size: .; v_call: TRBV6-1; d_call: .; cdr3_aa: CASSEISGNQPQHF
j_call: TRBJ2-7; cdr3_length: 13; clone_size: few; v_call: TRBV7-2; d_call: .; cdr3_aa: CASSSAPGYEQYF
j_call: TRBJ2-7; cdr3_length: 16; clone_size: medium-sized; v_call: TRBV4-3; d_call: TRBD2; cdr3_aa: CASSRTGLAGAYEQYF
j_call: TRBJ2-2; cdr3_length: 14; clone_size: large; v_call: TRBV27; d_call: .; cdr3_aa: CASSFEVNTGELFF
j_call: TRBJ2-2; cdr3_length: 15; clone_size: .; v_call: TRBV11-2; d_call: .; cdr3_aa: CASSLLGPYTGELFF
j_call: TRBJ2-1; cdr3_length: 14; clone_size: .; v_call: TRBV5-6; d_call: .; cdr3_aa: CASSLSGRYNEQFF
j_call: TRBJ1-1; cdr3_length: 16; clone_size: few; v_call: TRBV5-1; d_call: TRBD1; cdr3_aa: CASSLGTGMGNTEAFF
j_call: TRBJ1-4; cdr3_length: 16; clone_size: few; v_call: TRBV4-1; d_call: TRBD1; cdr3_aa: CASSQRQGATNEKLFF
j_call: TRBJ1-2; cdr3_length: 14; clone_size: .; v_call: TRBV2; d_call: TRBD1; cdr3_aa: CASGSGTGVYGYTF
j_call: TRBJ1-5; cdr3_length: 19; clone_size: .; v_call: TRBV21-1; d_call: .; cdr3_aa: CASSGRRDSRKYSNQPQHF
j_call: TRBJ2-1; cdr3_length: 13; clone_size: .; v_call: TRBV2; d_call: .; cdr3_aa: CASKESSYNEQFF
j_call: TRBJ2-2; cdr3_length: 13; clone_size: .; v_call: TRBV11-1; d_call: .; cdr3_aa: CASSLGGTGELFF
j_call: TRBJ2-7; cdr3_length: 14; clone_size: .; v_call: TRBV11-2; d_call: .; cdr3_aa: CASSRTRSTYEQYF